The 20 T cell receptor beta chains reported below all come from one sample, sequenced in a study of graft-versus-host responses after intestinal transplantation. Assay: immunoSEQ multiplex PCR; the TCRdb copy retains only in-frame clones and omits some. The table has under 4,000 clones, 65% to 85% seen once. The time point: postoperative day 105 after intestinal transplantation (dayNNNN = postoperative day). Intraepithelial and lamina propria lymphocytes were released after the graft tissue was processed. This specimen consisted of ileum tissue, obtained 105 days after intestinal transplantation. Receptors were obtained from a human patient who received an intestinal transplant, so some T cells may come from the graft donor.

This clone was counted between two and nine times. The chain combines TRBV7-3 with TRBJ2-2; unclear D gene. CDR3 length: 15 amino acids. Germline-derived CDR1 and CDR2 are SGHTA and FQGTGA. V dropped 0 bases and J dropped 5 bases, with 10 bases sitting between them. The CDR3: CASSLTNLPTGELFF. CDR3 DNA sequence: TGTGCCAGCAGCTTAACCAACCTTCCGACCGGGGAGCTGTTTTTT.

V usage is TRBV18 and J usage is TRBJ1-1; 7 bases fit TRBD1. V shed 3 bases, J shed 1 base, and the junction held 14 bases outside the gene matches. The CDR3 is 18 residues long. The germline CDR1 and CDR2 sequences are KGHSH and LQKENI. The CDR3 nucleotides read TGTGCCAGCTCACCCCACCGGGGGCGGACAGGATGGAACACTGAAGCTTTCTTT. As protein: CASSPHRGRTGWNTEAFF.

This clone was seen once. The rearrangement links TRBV19 to TRBJ2-1; TRBD1 matches at 10 bases. The J segment lost 6 bases and the V segment lost 5 bases, leaving 4 bases of the junction unmatched. The CDR3 runs to 14 residues. Germline V lookup: CDR1 LNHDA, CDR2 SQIVND (reference sequence). CDR3 nucleotide sequence: TGTGCCAGTAGTGTGACAGGGGGCCGCAATGAGCAGTTCTTC. It is translated as CASSVTGGRNEQFF.

This chain joins TRBV5-4 and TRBJ2-4; D not resolved. Looked up from germline, CDR1 is SGHNT and CDR2 is YYREEE (reference sequence). V lost 0 bases and J lost 8, with 9 bases in between. The CDR3 covers 13 residues. The CDR3 nucleotides are TGTGCCAGCAGCTTGGACAGCGAATACATTCAGTACTTC. Translation gives CASSLDSEYIQYF.

This chain's CDR3 is CASSAGTSSSYEQYF. The CDR3 nucleotides are TGTGCCAGCAGCGCCGGGACTAGCAGCTCCTACGAGCAGTACTTC. V and J are TRBV9 and TRBJ2-7; 9 bases fit TRBD2. V dropped 3 bases and J dropped 0; count of bases not matched to a gene: 4. Germline V gene lookup returns CDR1 SGDLS and CDR2 YYNGEE. This CDR3 has 15 amino acids.

The chain links TRBV7-8 to TRBJ1-2; D unclear. Germline V gives CDR1 SGHVS, CDR2 FQNEAQ. V was clipped by 4 bases and J by 4 bases, with 22 bases between them. This CDR3 region has 17 residues. This CDR3 is CASSYGKFTRKIYGYTF. The CDR3 nucleotides read TGTGCCAGCAGCTATGGGAAGTTTACCCGAAAGATCTATGGCTACACCTTC. Filled out from reference TRBV7-8 and TRBJ1-2, the complete variable domain reads GAGVSQSPRYKVAKRGQDVALRCDPISGHVSLFWYQQALGQGPEFLTYFQNEAQLDKSGLPSDRFFAERPEGSVSTLKIQRTQQEDSAVYLCASSYGKFTRKIYGYTFGSGTRLTVV.

The J gene is TRBJ2-7, the V gene TRBV28; the match to TRBD2 covers 15 bases. The germline CDR1 and CDR2 sequences are MDHEN and SYDVKM. V shed 6 bases, J shed 4 bases, and the junction held 4 bases outside the gene matches. This CDR3 spans 15 amino acids. This CDR3 is CASSAGTSGRYEQYF. CDR3 in DNA: TGTGCCAGCAGCGCCGGGACTAGCGGGAGGTACGAGCAGTACTTC. Full variable domain (remainder filled in from reference TRBV28 and TRBJ2-7): DVKVTQSSRYLVKRTGEKVFLECVQDMDHENMFWYRQDPGLGLRLIYFSYDVKMKEKGDIPEGYSVSREKKERFSLILESASTNQTSMYLCASSAGTSGRYEQYFGPGTRLTVT.

The chain carries TRBV6-6 and TRBJ2-7; tentative D call: TRBD1 (5 bases). The CDR3 totals 14 residues. CDR1 and CDR2 (germline): MNHNY, SVGAGI (reference sequence). Trimming left V 7 bases short and J 0 bases short, with 13 bases between. The CDR3 nucleotides read TGTGCCAGCACCGCCCAGGGTCTCTCCTACGAGCAGTACTTC. Protein product: CASTAQGLSYEQYF.

This chain connects TRBV27 to TRBJ2-3; TRBD2 matches 7 bases. The ends lost 2 bases at V and 6 bases at J; junction bases unmatched: 11. CDR3 length: 16 amino acids. CDR1 is MNHEY, CDR2 SMNVEV, per germline (reference sequence). The CDR3 bases are TGTGCCAGCAGTTTAGGCCCAGCGGGAAAAGAGGATACGCAGTATTTT. Its translation: CASSLGPAGKEDTQYF.

This clone is large. The chain uses TRBV19 and TRBJ1-6; D uncertain. The CDR3 has 13 amino acids. V lost 0 bases, J lost 7 bases, and 4 bases lay in between. The germline CDR1 and CDR2 sequences are LNHDA and SQIVND (reference sequence). The CDR3 protein is CASSIDRNSPLHF. The CDR3 DNA is TGTGCCAGTAGTATAGATCGAAATTCACCCCTCCACTTT.

The chain joins TRBV15 to TRBJ1-4, with D possibly being TRBD1 (6 bases). Trimming took 1 base from V and 14 from J, leaving 20 bases between them. The CDR3 extends over 15 amino acids. The germline CDR1 and CDR2 sequences are LNHNV and YYDKDF (reference sequence). The CDR3 region has the DNA TGTGCCACCAGCAGAGGAGGGACACCTACTGTTCGGCTGTTTTTT. This gives the protein CATSRGGTPTVRLFF.

The chain is built from TRBV6-4 and TRBJ2-1, with a possible D match to TRBD2 (6 bases). Germline lookup yields CDR1 MRHNA and CDR2 SNTAGT. The V gene lost 0 bases and the J gene lost 0 bases, with 6 bases spanning the gap. The CDR3 sequence is 15 residues long. This chain's CDR3 is CASSDSSGSYNEQFF. The CDR3 region has the DNA TGTGCCAGCAGTGACTCTAGCGGCTCCTACAATGAGCAGTTCTTC.

CDR3 bases: TGCGCCAGCCACAGATCTCTGTTGGGTACGCAGTATTTT. Translated, it gives CASHRSLLGTQYF. This chain links TRBV5-1 with TRBJ2-3; D gene uncertain. This CDR3 is built from 13 residues. V lost 7 bases, J lost 8 bases, and 17 bases lay in between. The germline gives CDR1 SGHRS, CDR2 YFSETQ.

The chain carries TRBV29-1 and TRBJ1-2; 7 positions agree with TRBD1. The CDR3 sequence is 13 residues long. The germline V gene encodes CDR1 SQVTM and CDR2 ANQGSEA. Trimming took 4 bases from V and 3 from J; bases not matched to a gene: 5. CDR3 amino acids: CSVAVGTDYGYTF. The DNA of the CDR3 is TGCAGCGTTGCAGTCGGGACAGACTATGGCTACACCTTC.

The rearrangement joins TRBV6-5 to TRBJ2-3, with TRBD2 matching 10 bases. This CDR3 region has 16 residues. V lost 2 bases to trimming and J lost 2 bases; unmatched junction nucleotides: 4. Germline V lookup: CDR1 MNHEY, CDR2 SVGAGI. CDR3 sequence: CASSYGLADYTDTQYF. CDR3 in DNA: TGTGCCAGCAGTTACGGACTAGCGGATTACACAGATACGCAGTATTTT.

The V gene is TRBV9, the J gene TRBJ1-2; D might be TRBD1 (5 bases). This CDR3 spans 16 amino acids. V dropped 3 bases and J dropped 4 bases, with 19 bases sitting between them. Germline values: CDR1 SGDLS, CDR2 YYNGEE. CDR3: CASSADGTFRGYGYTF. For the CDR3, the DNA is TGTGCCAGCAGCGCCGATGGGACTTTCCGGGGCTATGGCTACACCTTC.

The rearrangement links TRBV5-4 to TRBJ1-4; D is unclear. V lost 0 bases and J 0 bases, leaving 9 bases between the germline ends. Germline assignment: CDR1 SGHNT and CDR2 YYREEE (reference sequence). The CDR3 totals 16 residues. The DNA of the CDR3 is TGTGCCAGCAGCTTGGATTTAAATGCAACTAATGAAAAACTGTTTTTT. It yields the protein CASSLDLNATNEKLFF.

There are a few counts of this clone. The chain couples TRBV5-4 to TRBJ2-5; 13 bases match TRBD2. CDR1 and CDR2 (germline): SGHNT, YYREEE (reference sequence). This CDR3 spans 18 amino acids. V gave up 0 bases and J gave up 4 bases; unmatched junction bases: 9. The CDR3 reads CASSLGLAGGAVIETQYF. In DNA, the CDR3 is TGTGCCAGCAGCTTGGGACTAGCGGGAGGAGCTGTCATAGAGACCCAGTACTTC.

The J gene is TRBJ1-2, the V gene TRBV28, with TRBD1 as a possible D gene (5 bases). Trimming left V 2 bases short and J 0 bases short, with 7 bases between. Per the germline V gene, CDR1 is MDHEN and CDR2 is SYDVKM. The CDR3 is 14 amino acids. CDR3 coding DNA: TGTGCCAGCAGTTTAGGGGGAGCTAACTATGGCTACACCTTC. It translates to CASSLGGANYGYTF.

The chain recombines TRBV6-1 with TRBJ2-7; 11 bases align to TRBD2. The germline V gene has CDR1 MNHNS and CDR2 SASEGT. With 4 bases clipped from V and 0 bases from J, the junction kept 2 bases outside the gene matches. The CDR3 is 15 residues long. CDR3 protein: CASSGTSGSSYEQYF. The CDR3 DNA follows: TGTGCCAGCAGTGGAACTAGCGGGAGCTCCTACGAGCAGTACTTC.